What follows are 20 T cell receptor beta chains derived from one specimen sequenced in a study of human T cells and chemical hapten exposure. TCRdb fed the RACE reads into MiXCR, producing one record per CDR3 protein. In the table there are roughly 120,000 distinct CDR3 sequences, approximately 15% of which are singletons. Documented time point: pre-sensitization, week 0. The treatment was: therapeutic diphenylcyclopropenone sensitization with weekly scalp DPC. The sample here was whole blood, taken in connection with sensitization to the hapten diphenylcyclopropenone (DPC). These TCRs come from a young woman with alopecia areata. Some clones in this sample may be carry-over from other donors' samples.

Many counts were recorded for this clonotype. The CDR3 here is CASSQGRFYTF. The DNA of the CDR3 is TGCGCCAGCAGCCAAGGGAGGTTCTACACCTTC. The V call is TRBV4-1, the J call TRBJ1-2; unclear D gene. The CDR3 is made up of 11 amino acids. Germline loops: CDR1 MGHRA, CDR2 YSYEKL. The V end was cut by 1 base, the J end by 10 bases, with 7 bases between.

The chain is built from TRBV6-2 or TRBV6-3 and TRBJ2-7; 8 nucleotides line up with TRBD1. With V trimmed by 9 bases and J by 4 bases, 8 bases remained unmatched. CDR1 and CDR2 (germline): MNHEY, SVGEGT. CDR3 length equals 13 residues. The CDR3 protein is CASLGQGPYEQYF. In DNA, the CDR3 is TGTGCCAGTCTAGGACAGGGTCCGTACGAGCAGTACTTC.

This clonotype was seen a few times. The DNA for the CDR3 is TGCAGTGCTCGACAGGGCTTGGGCGGTCAGCCCCAGCATTTT. Translated: CSARQGLGGQPQHF. The genes are TRBV20-1 and TRBJ1-5; 7 bases line up with TRBD1. The length of the CDR3 is 14 residues. CDR1 is DFQATT, CDR2 SNEGSKA, per germline (reference sequence). V gave up 5 bases and J gave up 6 bases; unmatched junction bases: 10.

The chain couples TRBV4-2 to TRBJ1-1; D remains ambiguous. CDR1 is LGHNA, CDR2 YNFKEQ, per germline. The CDR3 loop spans 12 amino acids. Trimming took 0 bases from V and 11 from J, leaving 10 bases between them. The CDR3 sequence: CASSQDLVPAFF. CDR3 sequence (DNA): TGTGCCAGCAGCCAAGATCTGGTCCCCGCTTTCTTT.

This clonotype was recorded many times. This rearrangement joins TRBV7-2 to TRBJ2-7, with no clear D. The germline V and J ends were trimmed by 1 base and 1 base, with 11 bases remaining between them. Per the germline V gene, CDR1 is SGHTA and CDR2 is FQGNSA. The CDR3 is made up of 15 amino acids. The CDR3 DNA reads TGTGCCAGCAGCTTAGTATCGCAGTCGTCCTACGAGCAGTACTTC. Translation gives CASSLVSQSSYEQYF.

The genes are TRBV5-6 and TRBJ2-3; D may be TRBD1 (5 bases). The CDR3 extends over 16 amino acids. Germline assignment: CDR1 SGHDT and CDR2 YYEEEE. Trimming removed 5 bases from V and 7 bases from J, with 23 bases in between. The CDR3 region has the DNA TGTGCCAGCAGTCCTAAGGGGCGGAGCCCAGGAAATACGCAGTATTTT. Translation gives CASSPKGRSPGNTQYF.

J is TRBJ2-1 and V is TRBV7-9; TRBD2 might be the D (6 bases). The CDR3 covers 13 residues. V was trimmed by 2 bases and J by 9 bases, leaving 11 bases between them. CDR1 is SEHNR, CDR2 FQNEAQ, per germline (reference sequence). DNA for the CDR3: TGTGCCAGCAGCTTAAGGGCTAGCGCTGAGCAGTTCTTC. It specifies CASSLRASAEQFF.

The genes are TRBV30 and TRBJ2-5; D gene ambiguous. V gave up 2 bases and J gave up 1 base, with 8 bases separating them. The CDR3 is 13 residues long. Germline V gives CDR1 GTSNPN, CDR2 SVGIG (reference sequence). Written as DNA, the CDR3 is TGTGCCTGGAGTCGTCCGGCCCAAGAGACCCAGTACTTC. It specifies CAWSRPAQETQYF.

The chain carries TRBV18 and TRBJ2-1; no definite D call. Deletions cut 6 bases from V and 6 bases from J, with 12 bases between. This CDR3 comprises 13 residues. The germline V gene has CDR1 KGHSH and CDR2 LQKENI. The CDR3 loop is CASSPTESNEQFF. Written as DNA, the CDR3 is TGTGCCAGCTCCCCGACGGAGAGCAATGAGCAGTTCTTC.

The V call is TRBV28, the J call TRBJ1-2; D may be TRBD1 (6 bases). The CDR3 totals 16 residues. Germline assignment: CDR1 MDHEN and CDR2 SYDVKM. V was clipped by 4 bases and J by 0 bases, with 15 bases between them. The CDR3, as DNA: TGTGCCAGCAGTTCATTCGGACAGCCAACTAACTATGGCTACACCTTC. It encodes CASSSFGQPTNYGYTF.

A few counts support this clonotype. The chain combines TRBV25-1 with TRBJ2-5; 7 nucleotides line up with TRBD2. Germline assignment: CDR1 MGHDK and CDR2 SYGVNS. The CDR3 is 11 residues long. The V segment lost 4 bases and the J segment 9 bases; nucleotides outside the gene matches: 2. In nucleotides, the CDR3 is TGTGCCAGCAGTGGGGGAGGGCCCCAGTACTTC. It is translated as CASSGGGPQYF.

This clonotype was observed at least ten times. The V gene is TRBV29-1, the J gene TRBJ1-1; no reliable D call. V was pared by 5 bases and J by 1 base, with 5 bases between. The CDR3 extends over 11 amino acids. Germline CDR1 SQVTM, CDR2 ANQGSEA. The DNA for the CDR3 is TGCAGCGTTTACAGGAACACTGAAGCTTTCTTT. It translates to CSVYRNTEAFF.

This rearrangement joins TRBV6-5 to TRBJ2-1; 10 nucleotides align to TRBD1. V lost 0 bases to trimming and J lost 3 bases; unmatched junction nucleotides: 11. Germline V lookup: CDR1 MNHEY, CDR2 SVGAGI. This CDR3 has 19 amino acids. This CDR3 is CASSYSTPGTGVGYNEQFF. As DNA, the CDR3 is TGTGCCAGCAGTTACTCCACCCCCGGGACAGGGGTTGGCTACAATGAGCAGTTCTTC.

This clonotype was observed a few times. The J gene is TRBJ1-2, the V gene TRBV5-1; a possible D gene is TRBD1 (5 bases). Trimming stripped 4 bases from V and 8 bases from J, with 21 bases between. CDR1 SGHRS and CDR2 YFSETQ come from the germline V gene. CDR3 length equals 15 residues. CDR3 in amino acids: CASSPDTEWGPGYTF. DNA of the CDR3: TGCGCCAGCAGCCCAGACACGGAATGGGGCCCCGGCTACACCTTC.

The chain carries TRBV7-2 and TRBJ2-1, with 11 bases that match TRBD2. Germline V gene data show CDR1 as SGHTA and CDR2 as FQGNSA. The CDR3 totals 17 residues. Losses at the gene ends were 2 bases for V and 6 bases for J; bases not matched to a gene: 9. CDR3 sequence: CASSLSLTSGGSNEQFF. The CDR3 DNA follows: TGTGCCAGCAGCTTATCCCTTACTAGCGGGGGAAGCAATGAGCAGTTCTTC.

This clonotype was counted only a few times. This chain connects TRBV7-2 to TRBJ2-5; TRBD2 is a possible D gene (5 bases). V was pared by 2 bases and J by 5 bases, with 9 bases between. This CDR3 has 13 amino acids. Germline V gives CDR1 SGHTA, CDR2 FQGNSA. The CDR3 spells CASSLLRGETQYF. CDR3 sequence (DNA): TGTGCCAGCAGCTTACTTCGAGGGGAGACCCAGTACTTC.

This clonotype was recorded many times. The chain uses TRBV27 and TRBJ2-2; D ambiguous. This CDR3 is built from 13 residues. Trimming took 6 bases from V and 8 from J, leaving 13 bases between them. Per the germline V gene, CDR1 is MNHEY and CDR2 is SMNVEV (reference sequence). CDR3 sequence: CASRSKGIGELFF. The CDR3 DNA sequence: TGTGCCAGCAGATCAAAGGGAATTGGGGAGCTGTTTTTT.

The V call is TRBV20-1, the J call TRBJ2-3; D is undetermined. Looked up from germline, CDR1 is DFQATT and CDR2 is SNEGSKA (reference sequence). The CDR3 extends over 14 amino acids. V was cut by 6 bases and J by 3 bases, with 16 bases left in between. This CDR3 is CSALAYDGTDTQYF. CDR3 nucleotide sequence: TGCAGTGCCCTCGCCTATGACGGGACAGATACGCAGTATTTT.

This chain links TRBV12-3 or TRBV12-4 with TRBJ2-1; 12 bases line up with TRBD2. V was clipped by 1 base and J by 8 bases; unmatched bases: 3. The CDR3 contains 15 residues. The CDR3 DNA reads as TGTGCCAGCAGTTTAGAACTAGCGGGGGGCTATGAGCAGTTCTTC. Protein: CASSLELAGGYEQFF.

A few counts support this clonotype. The chain joins TRBV7-9 to TRBJ2-5; 7 positions match TRBD1. CDR3 length: 17 amino acids. Germline loops: CDR1 SEHNR, CDR2 FQNEAQ (reference sequence). Trimming cost V 5 bases and J 0 bases; bases outside gene matches: 12. CDR3 amino acids: CASSTTRDSRYQETQYF. In DNA, the CDR3 is TGTGCCAGCAGCACGACCCGGGACAGCAGGTACCAAGAGACCCAGTACTTC.